Listed here are 22 T cell receptor beta chains from one sample, sequenced in a study of PD-1 blockade in mismatch repair-deficient tumors (TCRdb year 2017). Library construction relied on the immunoSEQ multiplex PCR assay. TCRdb re-hosts the immuneACCESS table, in-frame sequences only. Its copies lack some clones; in the studies checked, an unresolved V gene accounts for under half of them, and the cause for the rest is not known. The sample table lists roughly 110,000 clones, over 60% of them with a count of one. The top ten hold approximately 4.7% of the sample. The specimen was peripheral blood, collected approximately 14 months after starting pembrolizumab. The receptors come from an adult with mismatch repair-deficient cancer.

This sequence joins TRBV4-1 and TRBJ2-7; TRBD2 agrees at 8 bases. This CDR3 contains 16 residues. V lost 0 bases to trimming and J lost 4 bases; unmatched junction nucleotides: 8. Germline CDR1 and CDR2: MGHRA and YSYEKL. This CDR3 reads CASSQDPTSGPYEQYF. For the CDR3, the DNA is TGCGCCAGCAGCCAAGATCCAACTAGCGGCCCGTACGAGCAGTACTTC.

Written as DNA, the CDR3 is TGTGCCAGCAGTGCCGGGCAACCTAATGAAAAACTGTTTTTT. Translating it yields CASSAGQPNEKLFF. J is TRBJ1-4 and V is TRBV2; no clear D. V was shortened by 4 bases and J by 3 bases, with 9 bases between the two germline ends. CDR3 length equals 14 residues. The V gene's germline CDR1 is SNHLY and CDR2 FYNNEI.

The V gene is TRBV7-2, the J gene TRBJ2-7; 13 bases agree with TRBD2. There are 16 residues in the CDR3. V dropped 5 bases and J dropped 7; count of bases not matched to a gene: 11. Germline V gene sequence: CDR1 SGHTA, CDR2 FQGNSA. For the CDR3, the DNA is TGTGCCAGCAGCGAGCTACTAGCGGGAGGGCCTTATGAGCAGTACTTC. Amino acids: CASSELLAGGPYEQYF.

Regarding this clone: At one end the junction does not follow the germline gene, possibly because of a read error. The chain links TRBV7-7 to TRBJ2-1, with 10 bases aligning to TRBD2. Germline V CDR1 and CDR2: SSHAT, FNYEAQ (reference sequence). This CDR3 is 14 amino acids long. The DNA of the CDR3 is TGTGCTAGCAGCACCGGGACTAGCGTTAATGAGCAGTTCTTC. This sequence encodes CASSTGTSVNEQFF. The complete variable domain, with remaining parts taken from reference TRBV7-7 and TRBJ2-1, reads GAGVSQSPRYKVTKRGQDVTLRCDPISSHATLYWYQQALGQGPEFLTYFNYEAQPDKSGLPSDRFSAERPEGSISTLTIQRTEQRDSAMYRCASSTGTSVNEQFFGPGTRLTVL.

This sequence joins TRBV7-2 and TRBJ2-1; 7 bases are a match to TRBD2. The V gene's germline CDR1 is SGHTA and CDR2 FQGNSA. The J segment lost 7 bases and the V segment lost 6 bases, leaving 6 bases of the junction unmatched. This CDR3 has 13 amino acids. The CDR3, as DNA: TGTGCCAGCAGTCGTAACGGGGGGAATGAGCAGTTCTTC. Translation gives CASSRNGGNEQFF.

The chain is built from TRBV2 and TRBJ2-5; D assignment may be TRBD1 or TRBD2 (5 bases each). CDR3 length: 14 amino acids. V was clipped by 4 bases and J by 2 bases, with 11 bases between them. Germline CDR1 is SNHLY and CDR2 is FYNNEI. The CDR3 region is CASSVSWGQETQYF. The CDR3 DNA reads TGTGCCAGCAGTGTTTCATGGGGGCAAGAGACCCAGTACTTC.

This clone was recorded only once. The junction departs from germline at one end; a sequencing error may be responsible. This chain uses TRBV7-3 with TRBJ2-1, with 7 bases aligning to TRBD1. The CDR3 spans 15 residues. Germline values: CDR1 SGHTA, CDR2 FQGTGA. The CDR3 DNA reads as TGTGTCAGCAGCTTAAGGGGGCAGGGTCACAATGAGCAGTTCTTC. Translated: CVSSLRGQGHNEQFF.

This chain joins TRBV6-5 and TRBJ1-1; D not certain. Germline CDR1 and CDR2: MNHEY and SVGAGI. CDR3 length equals 11 residues. The V and J ends lost 5 bases and 10 bases respectively, with 11 bases between them. CDR3 residues: CASSPRLGAFF. CDR3 DNA: TGTGCCAGCAGTCCGCGGCTCGGAGCTTTCTTT.

The V and J genes are TRBV5-4 and TRBJ2-6; 10 positions match TRBD1. The V and J ends lost 4 bases and 4 bases, in that order; junction bases with no gene match: 5. The CDR3 consists of 16 residues. CDR1 and CDR2 from the germline V gene are SGHNT and YYREEE (reference sequence). CDR3 nucleotides: TGTGCCAGCAGCCCCGGACAGGGGGTCGGGGCCAACGTCCTGACTTTC. The encoded protein is CASSPGQGVGANVLTF.

CDR3 in DNA: TGTGCCAGCAGCTTGGGGGGAGCCACCTACAATGAGCAGTTCTTC. It codes for CASSLGGATYNEQFF. The V call is TRBV5-4, the J call TRBJ2-1; TRBD2 is a possible D gene (5 bases). CDR1 is SGHNT, CDR2 YYREEE, per germline (reference sequence). CDR3 length equals 15 residues. V was shortened by 0 bases and J by 2 bases, with 9 bases between the two germline ends.

V gene TRBV6-1 combines with J gene TRBJ1-5; weak D call: TRBD1 (6 bases). The germline gives CDR1 MNHNS, CDR2 SASEGT. V was shortened by 4 bases and J by 0 bases, with 16 bases between the two germline ends. This CDR3 spans 17 amino acids. The CDR3 spells CASSVRTELYSNQPQHF. CDR3 coding DNA: TGTGCCAGCAGTGTTCGGACAGAACTTTATAGCAATCAGCCCCAGCATTTT.

This clone was observed a single time. The rearrangement links TRBV7-8 to TRBJ2-1, with 8 bases identical to TRBD2. V shed 6 bases and J 8 bases; nucleotides not matched to a gene: 9. This CDR3 is 14 amino acids long. Germline V lookup: CDR1 SGHVS, CDR2 FQNEAQ. In DNA, the CDR3 is TGTGCCAGCAGAAACAGCGGGGGCGGGGATGAGCAGTTCTTC. Translating it yields CASRNSGGGDEQFF.

The V call is TRBV5-4, the J call TRBJ2-2; 11 bases match TRBD1. The V and J ends lost 4 bases and 5 bases, in that order; junction bases with no gene match: 7. This CDR3 contains 16 residues. Germline assignment: CDR1 SGHNT and CDR2 YYREEE (reference sequence). CDR3 DNA: TGTGCCAGCAGCGAAGGGACAGGGGGAAGGACCGGGGAGCTGTTTTTT. This gives the protein CASSEGTGGRTGELFF.

The rearrangement uses TRBV14 and TRBJ2-2; D unclear. The CDR3 extends over 13 amino acids. V gave up 2 bases and J gave up 7 bases, with 8 bases separating them. CDR1 SGHDN and CDR2 FVKESK come from the germline V gene. The CDR3 sequence is CASSQQVSGELFF. The DNA of the CDR3 is TGTGCCAGCAGCCAACAAGTCAGCGGGGAGCTGTTTTTT.

The DNA for the CDR3 is TGTGCCATCAGTGAGTCGATTAGGGGGACCCAGTACTTC. Translating it yields CAISESIRGTQYF. The rearrangement joins TRBV10-3 to TRBJ2-5; D may be TRBD1 (5 bases). The CDR3 spans 13 residues. From germline, CDR1 is ENHRY and CDR2 SYGVKD. V dropped 0 bases and J dropped 7 bases, with 9 bases sitting between them.

The chain has TRBV11-3 and TRBJ2-5; D is possibly TRBD1 or TRBD2 (5 bases each). Between the trimmed V and J ends, which lost 3 bases and 2 bases, there was a span of 19 bases. This CDR3 region has 17 residues. Germline assignment: CDR1 SGHNT and CDR2 YENEEA. CDR3 protein: CASSLEWGAKGQETQYF. CDR3 sequence (DNA): TGTGCCAGCAGCTTGGAATGGGGAGCGAAGGGGCAAGAGACCCAGTACTTC.

The rearrangement uses TRBV4-1 and TRBJ1-2; unclear D gene. The CDR3 has 15 amino acids. The V end lost 0 bases, the J end lost 3 bases, and 11 bases lay between the germline ends. CDR1 is MGHRA and CDR2 is YSYEKL in the germline V gene. Here the CDR3 reads CASSQDEGSHYGYTF. The DNA for the CDR3 is TGCGCCAGCAGCCAAGACGAAGGGAGTCACTATGGCTACACCTTC.

This chain's CDR3 is CASSLTHRVNTEAFF. CDR3 in DNA: TGTGCCAGCAGCTTAACTCACAGGGTGAACACTGAAGCTTTCTTT. The V and J genes are TRBV7-3 and TRBJ1-1, with D perhaps TRBD1 (6 bases). Trimming left V 0 bases short and J 0 bases short, with 8 bases between. CDR3 length: 15 residues. In germline, CDR1 is SGHTA, CDR2 FQGTGA.

Worth noting for this clone: Other DNA sequences in this specimen translate into the identical CDR3. This chain joins TRBV10-3 and TRBJ1-2, with D maybe TRBD1 (5 bases). CDR1 is ENHRY, CDR2 SYGVKD, per germline. This CDR3 contains 14 residues. The V end was cut by 2 bases, the J end by 4 bases, with 11 bases between. CDR3 amino acids: CAISEQGEVYGYTF. CDR3 in DNA: TGTGCCATCAGTGAGCAAGGGGAGGTCTATGGCTACACCTTC.

This clone was seen once. The chain joins TRBV18 to TRBJ2-7, with D perhaps TRBD1 (5 bases). The germline CDR1 and CDR2 sequences are KGHSH and LQKENI. CDR3 length: 16 amino acids. Trimming shortened V by 5 bases and J by 0 bases, and 17 bases separated the two germline ends. In nucleotides, the CDR3 is TGTGCCAGCTCATTCTTCCCGCCAGGGTCCTCCTACGAGCAGTACTTC. Translating it yields CASSFFPPGSSYEQYF.

The chain carries TRBV11-3 and TRBJ1-2; possible D gene TRBD1, 6 bases. CDR1 SGHNT and CDR2 YENEEA come from the germline V gene. V was clipped by 1 base and J by 4 bases, with 13 bases between them. This CDR3 has 15 residues. The CDR3: CASSLVSGAPYGYTF. The CDR3 DNA sequence: TGTGCCAGCAGCTTAGTATCAGGGGCTCCCTATGGCTACACCTTC.

V and J are TRBV30 and TRBJ2-1; the match to TRBD2 covers 16 bases. This CDR3 is built from 15 residues. The V gene end was trimmed by 3 bases and the J gene end by 8 bases; junction bases not matched to a gene: 4. Germline V CDR1 and CDR2: GTSNPN, SVGIG (reference sequence). CDR3 residues: CAWRGLAGGVDEQFF. CDR3 DNA sequence: TGTGCCTGGAGGGGACTAGCGGGAGGGGTTGATGAGCAGTTCTTC.